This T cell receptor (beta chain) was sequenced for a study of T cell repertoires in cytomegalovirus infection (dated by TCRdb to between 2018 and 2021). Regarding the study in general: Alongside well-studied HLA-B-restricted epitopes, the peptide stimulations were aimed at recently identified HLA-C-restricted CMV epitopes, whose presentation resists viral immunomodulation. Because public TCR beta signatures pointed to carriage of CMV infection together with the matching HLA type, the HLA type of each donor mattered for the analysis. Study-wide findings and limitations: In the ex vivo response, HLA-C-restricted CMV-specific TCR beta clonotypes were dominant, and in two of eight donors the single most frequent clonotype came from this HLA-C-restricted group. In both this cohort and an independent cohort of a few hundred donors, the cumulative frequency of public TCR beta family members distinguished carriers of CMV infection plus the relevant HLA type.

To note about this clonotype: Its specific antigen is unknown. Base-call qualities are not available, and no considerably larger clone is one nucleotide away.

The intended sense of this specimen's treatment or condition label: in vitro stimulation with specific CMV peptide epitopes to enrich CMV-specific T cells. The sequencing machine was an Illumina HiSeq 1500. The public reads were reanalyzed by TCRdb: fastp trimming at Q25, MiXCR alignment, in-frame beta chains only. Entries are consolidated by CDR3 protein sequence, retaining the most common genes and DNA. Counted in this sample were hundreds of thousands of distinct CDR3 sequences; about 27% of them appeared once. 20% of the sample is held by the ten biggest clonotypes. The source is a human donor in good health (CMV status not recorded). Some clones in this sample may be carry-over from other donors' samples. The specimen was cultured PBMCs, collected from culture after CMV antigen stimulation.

CDR3 region: CASIDEPGQGTSPLHF. DNA sequence: TGTGCCAGTATCGACGAGCCGGGACAGGGAACTTCACCCCTCCACTTT. The rearranged segments are TRBV19 and TRBJ1-6, with 9 bases matching TRBD1. The CDR3 contains 16 residues, cysteine and phenylalanine counted. Only the CDR3 DNA is retained, 48 bases long and in frame from the first base. According to the germline V gene (reference sequence), CDR1 reads LNHDA and CDR2 reads SQIVND. Trimming removed 7 bases from V and 9 bases from J; the gene matches leave 13 bases unexplained.